This T cell receptor (beta chain) is from a study of vaccination and CD4 T cells after COVID-19. The assay that was used to sequence DNA from cultured CD4+ T cells was the Oncomine TCR Beta short-read assay. TCRdb redid the calling of the PCR reads with MiXCR, one entry per CDR3 protein. Of more than 10,000 distinct CDR3 sequences in the sample, 25% to 40% were seen once. About this clonotype itself: Its cognate antigen is unknown.

CDR3 length: 14 amino acids. Trimming stripped 0 bases from V and 6 bases from J, with 11 bases between. The germline CDR1 and CDR2 sequences are SQVTM and ANQGSEA. Treatment: approximately 11-day PBMC culture with coronavirus spike peptide pools or control peptides (ViraFEST assay). Sequenced here: CD4+ T cells from blood, cultured in vitro, sampled after SARS-CoV-2 vaccination. The clonotype originates from a human donor who had recovered from COVID-19. J is TRBJ2-2 and V is TRBV29-1; D is perhaps TRBD1 (6 bases). The CDR3 region has the DNA TGCAGCGTTGAAGACCTCAGGGGTTCCGGGGAGCTGTTTTTT. Translated, it gives CSVEDLRGSGELFF.